Sequencing of this T cell receptor beta chain was carried out in a study of blood T cells in healthy people across ages. Sample-barcoded 5' priming and a J-beta primer mix drove a second PCR of 7 to 11 cycles. TCRdb reprocessed the 5' RACE reads via MiXCR and lists one record per CDR3 protein. There are about 380,000 distinct CDR3 sequences in the sample; more than 45% occur only once, and 45% to 60% lies in the top ten. This clonotype appeared many times. The V and J ends lost 0 bases and 1 base respectively, with 8 bases between them. Germline lookup yields CDR1 SGDLS and CDR2 YYNGEE. The CDR3 has 14 residues.

The sequence was collected from a man in his sixties in good health. Sequenced: blood. The chain employs TRBV9 and TRBJ2-7; D uncertain. The CDR3 sequence is CASSVVAGSYEQYF. Written as DNA, the CDR3 is TGTGCCAGCAGCGTAGTAGCCGGTTCCTACGAGCAGTACTTC.